This T cell receptor gamma chain was obtained from a study of human gamma delta and Vdelta1 T cells. TCRdb re-processed the PCR reads via CATT. The table shows nearly 3,000 gamma-chain clones, with roughly 5.2% occurring only once. Germline CDR1 and CDR2: VTNTFY and YDVSTARD (reference sequence). This CDR3 region has 15 residues. The J segment lost 0 bases and the V segment lost 0 bases, leaving 5 bases of the junction unmatched. The V gene is TRGV3, the J gene TRGJ1 or TRGJ2. The TCR was taken from a human donor in good health. Sequencing was performed on naive CD27+ Vdelta1 gamma-delta T cells from blood. CDR3 nucleotides: TGTGCCACCTGGGACAGGGGGACGAATTATTATAAGAAACTCTTT. This translates into CATWDRGTNYYKKLF.